This TCR beta chain emerged from a study of blood T cell repertoires in COVID-19. Generated by immunoSEQ multiplex PCR, the TCRdb table keeps only in-frame clones and is missing some. Seen here are about 250,000 clones, roughly 85% observed once, and the top ten hold approximately 9%. Unmatched junction bases numbered 2, after V lost 2 bases and J lost 7 bases. Germline CDR1 GTSNPN, CDR2 SVGIG (reference sequence). The CDR3 is 12 amino acids. This TCR was sampled from a woman between 45 and 60 years old with acute COVID-19. Sequences were obtained from PBMCs or T cells enriched from blood (not recorded which). This sequence joins TRBV30 and TRBJ1-2; 9 bases fit TRBD1. For the CDR3, the DNA is TGTGCCTGGAGTCCACAGGGGGCTGGCTACACCTTC. Residues: CAWSPQGAGYTF.